The 10 T cell receptor beta chains listed next were all sequenced from one sample in a study of graft-versus-host responses after intestinal transplantation. Graft tissue processing released intraepithelial and lamina propria lymphocytes. The table came from immunoSEQ multiplex PCR; TCRdb's copy has only in-frame clones and leaves some out. The data contain over 3,000 clones, approximately 77% of them singletons. The sequenced sample was ileum tissue, obtained approximately 960 days after intestinal transplantation. The receptors originated from a human patient who received an intestinal transplant, so some T cells may come from the graft donor.

The chain is built from TRBV7-9 and TRBJ2-3, with D possibly TRBD2 on 6 matching bases. V was cut by 6 bases and J by 1 base, with 11 bases left in between. CDR1 SEHNR and CDR2 FQNEAQ come from the germline V gene (reference sequence). The CDR3 runs 14 residues. For the CDR3, the DNA is TGTGCCAGCAGTCGGTCGGGGGGCACAGATACGCAGTATTTT. The encoded protein is CASSRSGGTDTQYF.

The V call is TRBV27, the J call TRBJ1-1; the D is unclear. Germline V gene lookup returns CDR1 MNHEY and CDR2 SMNVEV (reference sequence). This CDR3 spans 9 amino acids. V dropped 9 bases and J dropped 5 bases, with 4 bases sitting between them. The CDR3 region has the DNA TGTGCCAGGGGGACTGAAGCTTTCTTT. Translation: CARGTEAFF.

The rearrangement links TRBV27 to TRBJ2-7; D possibly corresponds to TRBD2 (6 bases). The V and J ends lost 2 bases and 0 bases respectively, with 11 bases between them. Germline lookup yields CDR1 MNHEY and CDR2 SMNVEV (reference sequence). The CDR3 runs 15 residues. The CDR3 nucleotides read TGTGCCAGCAGTTTAGTAGCGGCAAGCTCCTACGAGCAGTACTTC. Residues: CASSLVAASSYEQYF.

This CDR3 is CASSPLIYSNQPQHF. In DNA form, the CDR3 reads TGTGCCAGTAGCCCTCTGATCTATAGCAATCAGCCCCAGCATTTT. The chain combines TRBV19 with TRBJ1-5; D not certain. The CDR3 consists of 15 residues. Trimming removed 6 bases from V and 0 bases from J, with 12 bases in between. Looked up from germline, CDR1 is LNHDA and CDR2 is SQIVND (reference sequence). The variable domain in full, completed from reference TRBV19 and TRBJ1-5, reads DGGITQSPKYLFRKEGQNVTLSCEQNLNHDAMYWYRQDPGQGLRLIYYSQIVNDFQKGDIAEGYSVSREKKESFPLTVTSAQKNPTAFYLCASSPLIYSNQPQHFGDGTRLSIL.

This chain links TRBV5-4 with TRBJ1-2; 8 positions agree with TRBD1. The CDR3 loop spans 15 amino acids. After removal of 4 bases from V and 0 bases from J, the junction contained 5 bases not matched to a gene. Per the germline V gene, CDR1 is SGHNT and CDR2 is YYREEE (reference sequence). This CDR3 reads CASSTDRVTNYGYTF. CDR3 DNA: TGTGCCAGCAGCACGGACAGGGTAACTAACTATGGCTACACCTTC.

This clone has more than one count but fewer than ten. The gene calls are TRBV6-1 and TRBJ2-7; D unresolved. The germline V gene has CDR1 MNHNS and CDR2 SASEGT. The ends were cut back, 6 bases at V and 3 bases at J, with 9 bases in the middle. The CDR3 totals 12 residues. CDR3 protein: CASRLDRYEQYF. The CDR3 coding sequence is TGTGCCAGCAGACTTGACCGCTACGAGCAGTACTTC.

This clone was recorded a few times. The chain recombines TRBV19 with TRBJ2-1; 7 nucleotides align to TRBD1. Germline values: CDR1 LNHDA, CDR2 SQIVND (reference sequence). The V and J ends lost 5 bases and 8 bases, in that order; junction bases with no gene match: 6. The CDR3 totals 13 residues. The CDR3 protein is CASSYGTVYEQFF. For the CDR3, the DNA is TGTGCCAGTAGTTACGGGACAGTCTATGAGCAGTTCTTC.

By sample share, this clone is large (0.1 to 1%). This sequence joins TRBV27 and TRBJ2-7; D possibly uses TRBD1 or TRBD2 (5 bases each). The germline V gene encodes CDR1 MNHEY and CDR2 SMNVEV (reference sequence). The CDR3 is 14 residues long. Trimming took 4 bases from V and 0 from J, leaving 10 bases between them. In nucleotides, the CDR3 is TGTGCCAGCAGTTCGGGGCGGGTCTCCTACGAGCAGTACTTC. It specifies CASSSGRVSYEQYF.

On this clone itself: At the DNA level, this CDR3 is encoded by other sequences in the same sample as well. The chain couples TRBV7-6 to TRBJ2-5; D is perhaps TRBD1 or TRBD2 (6 bases each). Trimming removed 1 base at V and 5 bases at J, with 14 bases between. Germline loops: CDR1 SGHVS, CDR2 FNYEAQ. This CDR3 region has 15 residues. CDR3: CASSLGTGGEETQYF. The DNA of the CDR3 is TGTGCCAGCAGCTTAGGCACCGGGGGCGAGGAGACCCAGTACTTC. Using reference TRBV7-6 and TRBJ2-5 for the parts outside the CDR3, the full variable domain is GAGVSQSPRYKVTKRGQDVALRCDPISGHVSLYWYRQALGQGPEFLTYFNYEAQQDKSGLPNDRFSAERPEGSISTLTIQRTEQRDSAMYRCASSLGTGGEETQYFGPGTRLLVL.

The chain recombines TRBV6-1 with TRBJ1-1; D unclear. Trimming stripped 6 bases from V and 7 bases from J, with 12 bases between. CDR1 is MNHNS, CDR2 SASEGT, per germline. CDR3 length equals 12 residues. The CDR3 region has the DNA TGTGCCAGCAGATCTAGCTACAGTGAAGCTTTCTTT. Amino acids: CASRSSYSEAFF.